These 30 T cell receptor beta chains were all obtained from the same sample, sequenced in a study of T cells in tumors after PD-1 blockade. The method was immunoSEQ multiplex PCR; TCRdb's version includes in-frame clones alone and lacks a portion of them. The sample lists about 14,000 clones; about 84% were seen once. Here the sequenced sample was PBMCs, taken after anti-PD-1 treatment. The receptors stem from a human donor with basal cell carcinoma.

The chain employs TRBV6-5 and TRBJ2-1; tentatively, D is TRBD2 (5 bases). V lost 2 bases and J 7 bases, leaving 18 bases between the germline ends. CDR3 length equals 16 residues. Germline V lookup: CDR1 MNHEY, CDR2 SVGAGI. CDR3 nucleotide sequence: TGTGCCAGCAGTTACGGGAATGAGGGTCGGTGGAATGAGCAGTTCTTC. Protein: CASSYGNEGRWNEQFF.

The V gene is TRBV19, the J gene TRBJ1-2; possible D gene TRBD1, 5 bases. The ends were cut back, 3 bases at V and 2 bases at J, with 16 bases in the middle. Germline CDR1 and CDR2: LNHDA and SQIVND (reference sequence). This CDR3 spans 16 amino acids. CDR3 region: CASSMRQGRINYGYTF. The CDR3 DNA follows: TGTGCCAGTAGTATGAGGCAGGGTCGGATCAACTATGGCTACACCTTC.

This chain connects TRBV7-9 to TRBJ2-1; tentatively, D is TRBD1 or TRBD2 (5 bases each). Germline V CDR1 and CDR2: SEHNR, FQNEAQ (reference sequence). The CDR3 totals 14 residues. V lost 5 bases to trimming and J lost 3 bases, with 11 bases between them. For the CDR3, the DNA is TGTGCCAGCAGCGCCCGGGACCACTACAATGAGCAGTTCTTC. It is translated as CASSARDHYNEQFF.

This chain links TRBV14 with TRBJ2-7; 11 bases map to TRBD2. Germline V CDR1 and CDR2: SGHDN, FVKESK. V trimming: 4 bases; J trimming: 3 bases; junction bases outside the gene matches: 8. The CDR3 has 16 amino acids. CDR3 sequence reads: CASSPTRLAGRYEQYF. In DNA, the CDR3 is TGTGCCAGCAGCCCCACAAGACTAGCGGGACGCTACGAGCAGTACTTC.

The chain links TRBV5-6 to TRBJ2-3, with D perhaps TRBD1 (7 bases). This CDR3 is 19 amino acids long. Germline V gene sequence: CDR1 SGHDT, CDR2 YYEEEE. The ends were cut back, 0 bases at V and 6 bases at J, with 26 bases in the middle. The CDR3 sequence: CASSLEGGTVVVGGDTQYF. CDR3 in DNA: TGTGCCAGCAGCTTGGAAGGCGGGACAGTCGTTGTAGGGGGGGATACGCAGTATTTT.

The CDR3 region is CAWTNAGRNYGYTF. The CDR3 nucleotides are TGTGCCTGGACCAACGCGGGGCGTAACTATGGCTACACCTTC. V gene TRBV30 combines with J gene TRBJ1-2, with a tentative D call TRBD1 (5 bases). The CDR3 sequence is 14 residues long. Per germline, CDR1 GTSNPN and CDR2 SVGIG (reference sequence). V lost 4 bases to trimming and J lost 1 base, with 13 bases between them.

The chain recombines TRBV19 with TRBJ2-7, with 10 bases matching TRBD2. In germline, CDR1 is LNHDA, CDR2 SQIVND (reference sequence). This CDR3 is 14 amino acids long. The V and J ends lost 8 bases and 3 bases, in that order; junction bases with no gene match: 7. CDR3 protein: CASSSGGAFYEQYF. CDR3 bases: TGTGCCAGTTCGAGCGGGGGGGCCTTCTACGAGCAGTACTTC.

J is TRBJ1-5 and V is TRBV2; D is ambiguous. Trimming left V 7 bases short and J 0 bases short, with 7 bases between. Germline V gene lookup returns CDR1 SNHLY and CDR2 FYNNEI. The CDR3 loop spans 13 amino acids. CDR3 bases: TGTGCCAGCAACCAGGTTAGCAATCAGCCCCAGCATTTT. It encodes CASNQVSNQPQHF.

The J gene is TRBJ1-1, the V gene TRBV19; a possible D gene is TRBD1 (6 bases). Germline-derived CDR1 and CDR2 are LNHDA and SQIVND (reference sequence). V shed 4 bases and J shed 8 bases, with 14 bases lying between them. The CDR3 length is 13 residues. CDR3 sequence: CASSSFYRVEAFF. CDR3 DNA: TGTGCCAGTAGTAGCTTTTACAGGGTAGAAGCTTTCTTT.

The chain recombines TRBV5-6 with TRBJ2-1; 11 nucleotides align to TRBD2. The CDR3 runs to 15 residues. In germline, CDR1 is SGHDT, CDR2 YYEEEE. Trimming took 4 bases from V and 3 from J; bases not matched to a gene: 3. CDR3 sequence: CASSVGLADYNEQFF. CDR3 sequence (DNA): TGTGCCAGCAGCGTGGGACTAGCGGACTACAATGAGCAGTTCTTC.

The chain combines TRBV6-6 with TRBJ2-2; TRBD1 agrees at 7 bases. This CDR3 contains 14 residues. Germline V gene lookup returns CDR1 MNHNY and CDR2 SVGAGI (reference sequence). V was clipped by 7 bases and J by 2 bases; unmatched bases: 4. CDR3 in amino acids: CASKGTANTGELFF. The CDR3, as DNA: TGTGCCAGCAAGGGGACAGCAAACACCGGGGAGCTGTTTTTT.

The CDR3 nucleotides are TGCGCCAGCAGCCACCCCCAGGGGACTAGCGGGAGGGCCAGGCCTGGGGCCAACGTCCTGACTTTC. It is translated as CASSHPQGTSGRARPGANVLTF. V usage is TRBV4-1 and J usage is TRBJ2-6, with TRBD2 matching 16 bases. CDR3 length: 22 amino acids. Germline trimming cut 3 bases from V and 2 bases from J; bases unmatched to any gene: 13. The germline V gene encodes CDR1 MGHRA and CDR2 YSYEKL.

The chain carries TRBV7-6 and TRBJ2-2; 8 nucleotides match TRBD2. The junction had 11 bases not matched to a gene; V was cut back by 5 bases and J by 0 bases. Germline assignment: CDR1 SGHVS and CDR2 FNYEAQ. CDR3 length: 18 residues. For the CDR3, the DNA is TGTGCCAGCAGCGCGGTCATTGCGGGAGGAGCGAACACCGGGGAGCTGTTTTTT. It yields the protein CASSAVIAGGANTGELFF.

J is TRBJ2-7 and V is TRBV24-1; 8 positions match TRBD1. This CDR3 comprises 13 residues. Germline CDR1 reads KGHDR; CDR2 reads SFDVKD. Trimming cost V 4 bases and J 13 bases; bases outside gene matches: 11. DNA for the CDR3: TGTGCCACCAGTGACCTCGGACAGGGACGATATTACTTC. Translated, it gives CATSDLGQGRYYF.

V and J are TRBV10-2 and TRBJ2-2; D is unresolved. This CDR3 has 14 amino acids. Trimming left V 6 bases short and J 0 bases short, with 8 bases between. CDR1 is WSHSY and CDR2 is SAAADI in the germline V gene. The CDR3 loop is CASRIDANTGELFF. CDR3 nucleotides: TGCGCCAGCAGGATTGATGCGAACACCGGGGAGCTGTTTTTT.

This clone was seen a handful of times. The chain uses TRBV28 and TRBJ1-2, with TRBD1 identical over 7 bases. The CDR3 is 15 residues long. The V gene end was trimmed by 5 bases and the J gene end by 7 bases; junction bases not matched to a gene: 13. CDR1 MDHEN and CDR2 SYDVKM come from the germline V gene. CDR3 protein: CASSRPGTVDGGYTF. CDR3 bases: TGTGCCAGCAGTCGCCCCGGGACAGTCGATGGTGGCTACACCTTC.

This clone has just one count. The chain joins TRBV5-1 to TRBJ2-3; D is ambiguous. Germline values: CDR1 SGHRS, CDR2 YFSETQ. Trimming took 0 bases from V and 3 from J, leaving 11 bases between them. The CDR3 is 15 residues long. The CDR3 nucleotides read TGCGCCAGCAGCTTGGGTCTGGGTGCGACAGATACGCAGTATTTT. This translates into CASSLGLGATDTQYF.

This rearrangement joins TRBV30 to TRBJ2-7; no definite D call. V was trimmed by 1 base and J by 0 bases, leaving 13 bases between them. This CDR3 has 15 residues. Per the germline V gene, CDR1 is GTSNPN and CDR2 is SVGIG (reference sequence). The CDR3 reads CAWSGTEQSSYEQYF. CDR3 coding DNA: TGTGCCTGGAGTGGTACCGAACAGAGCTCCTACGAGCAGTACTTC.

In DNA, the CDR3 is TGTGCCAGCAGCTTAGAACAGACCACTGAAGCTTTCTTT. As protein: CASSLEQTTEAFF. The V and J genes are TRBV7-9 and TRBJ1-1, with D hard to call. Germline loops: CDR1 SEHNR, CDR2 FQNEAQ (reference sequence). Trimming removed 1 base from V and 4 bases from J, with 7 bases in between. The length of the CDR3 is 13 residues.

V and J are TRBV28 and TRBJ1-5; D possibly corresponds to TRBD1 (6 bases). Germline V gene lookup returns CDR1 MDHEN and CDR2 SYDVKM. There are 15 residues in the CDR3. V was trimmed by 4 bases and J by 4 bases, leaving 14 bases between them. In DNA, the CDR3 is TGTGCCAGCAGTTCGCGGACAGCAGTTAATCAGCCCCAGCATTTT. Amino acid sequence: CASSSRTAVNQPQHF.

The chain recombines TRBV5-4 with TRBJ2-2, with D unresolved. CDR1 and CDR2 (germline): SGHNT, YYREEE (reference sequence). The CDR3 covers 12 residues. V was cut by 0 bases and J by 5 bases, with 2 bases left in between. The CDR3 region is CASSLDTGELFF. The CDR3, as DNA: TGTGCCAGCAGCTTGGATACCGGGGAGCTGTTTTTT.

This CDR3 is CASSAGPYNSPLHF. In DNA form, the CDR3 reads TGTGCCAGCAGCGCCGGGCCCTATAATTCACCCCTCCACTTT. The rearrangement links TRBV6-5 to TRBJ1-6; D not certain. V was cut by 6 bases and J by 2 bases, with 8 bases left in between. The CDR3 spans 14 residues. From germline, CDR1 is MNHEY and CDR2 SVGAGI.

This clone is termed medium-sized. The V and J genes are TRBV28 and TRBJ1-1, with 10 bases identical to TRBD1. There are 15 residues in the CDR3. The germline gives CDR1 MDHEN, CDR2 SYDVKM. J gave up 3 bases and V 5 bases, and 6 bases lay outside the gene matches. The CDR3 coding sequence is TGTGCCAGCAGTCCGGGACAGGGGTCTTACACTGAAGCTTTCTTT. Residues: CASSPGQGSYTEAFF.

This chain joins TRBV5-1 and TRBJ2-5; 11 bases are a match to TRBD2. The CDR3 contains 17 residues. The germline V gene has CDR1 SGHRS and CDR2 YFSETQ. The V gene end was trimmed by 0 bases and the J gene end by 5 bases; junction bases not matched to a gene: 9. The CDR3 region is CASSLGASGRTGETQYF. CDR3 bases: TGCGCCAGCAGCTTGGGGGCTAGCGGGAGGACTGGGGAGACCCAGTACTTC.

This sequence joins TRBV19 and TRBJ1-5; unclear D gene. This CDR3 spans 15 amino acids. Trimming removed 0 bases at V and 4 bases at J, with 10 bases between. Germline V gene sequence: CDR1 LNHDA, CDR2 SQIVND (reference sequence). In DNA, the CDR3 is TGTGCCAGTAGTATAGACCCAGGTCGGAATCAGCCCCAGCATTTT. Translating gives CASSIDPGRNQPQHF.

The gene calls are TRBV5-8 and TRBJ2-3; tentative D call: TRBD1 (5 bases). Germline values: CDR1 SGHTS, CDR2 YDEGEE. The CDR3 length is 14 residues. V lost 4 bases and J 5 bases, leaving 14 bases between the germline ends. The chain's CDR3 is CASSHRVRGDTQYF. In DNA, the CDR3 is TGTGCCAGCAGCCATCGGGTTAGGGGAGATACGCAGTATTTT.

This clone was seen only a few times. V and J are TRBV18 and TRBJ2-2, with a weak D call TRBD1 (5 bases). V dropped 4 bases and J dropped 3 bases, with 15 bases sitting between them. This CDR3 has 16 amino acids. Germline V CDR1 and CDR2: KGHSH, LQKENI. The CDR3 bases are TGTGCCAGCTCACTGCCCGGACATAAACACACCGGGGAGCTGTTTTTT. Translated: CASSLPGHKHTGELFF.

In this sample, this clone turned up once. The rearrangement links TRBV7-9 to TRBJ2-5; tentatively, D is TRBD2 (5 bases). Trimming cost V 3 bases and J 0 bases, with 14 bases left between them. The germline V gene encodes CDR1 SEHNR and CDR2 FQNEAQ (reference sequence). The CDR3 is 16 amino acids. The CDR3 loop is CASSFGSGSYQETQYF. Written as DNA, the CDR3 is TGTGCCAGCAGCTTTGGGAGCGGATCGTACCAAGAGACCCAGTACTTC. The whole variable domain, filled in from reference TRBV7-9 and TRBJ2-5, reads DTGVSQNPRHKITKRGQNVTFRCDPISEHNRLYWYRQTLGQGPEFLTYFQNEAQLEKSRLLSDRFSAERPKGSFSTLEIQRTEQGDSAMYLCASSFGSGSYQETQYFGPGTRLLVL.

The rearrangement links TRBV20-1 to TRBJ2-3, with unresolved D. Trimming stripped 6 bases from V and 5 bases from J, with 9 bases between. Germline assignment: CDR1 DFQATT and CDR2 SNEGSKA (reference sequence). The CDR3 is made up of 11 amino acids. Here the CDR3 reads CSAKTGDTQYF. For the CDR3, the DNA is TGCAGTGCCAAGACTGGAGATACGCAGTATTTT.

The V call is TRBV3-1 (or the pseudogene TRBV3-2), the J call TRBJ2-6, with D possibly matching TRBD1 (5 bases). CDR3 size: 15 residues. Trimming took off 2 bases at V and 4 bases at J, with 9 bases between the two ends. CDR1 and CDR2 from the germline V gene are LGHDT and YNNKEL (reference sequence). This chain's CDR3 is CASSQQGSGANVLTF. CDR3 DNA: TGTGCCAGCAGCCAACAGGGATCCGGGGCCAACGTCCTGACTTTC.